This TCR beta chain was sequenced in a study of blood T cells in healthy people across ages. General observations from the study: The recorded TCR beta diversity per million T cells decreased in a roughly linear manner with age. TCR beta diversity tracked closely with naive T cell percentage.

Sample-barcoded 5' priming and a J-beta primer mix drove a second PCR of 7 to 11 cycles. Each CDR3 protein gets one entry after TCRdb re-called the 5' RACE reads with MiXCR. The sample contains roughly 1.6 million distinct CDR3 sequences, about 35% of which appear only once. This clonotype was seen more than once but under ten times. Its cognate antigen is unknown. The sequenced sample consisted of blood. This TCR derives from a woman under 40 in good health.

For the CDR3, the DNA is TGTGCCATCAGTGAGTCGCCAGGGGACCTAGAAGCTTTCTTT. It codes for CAISESPGDLEAFF. The chain couples TRBV10-3 to TRBJ1-1, with a possible D match to TRBD1 (6 bases). The CDR3 totals 14 residues. Trimming removed 0 bases at V and 8 bases at J, with 13 bases between. The germline CDR1 and CDR2 sequences are ENHRY and SYGVKD.